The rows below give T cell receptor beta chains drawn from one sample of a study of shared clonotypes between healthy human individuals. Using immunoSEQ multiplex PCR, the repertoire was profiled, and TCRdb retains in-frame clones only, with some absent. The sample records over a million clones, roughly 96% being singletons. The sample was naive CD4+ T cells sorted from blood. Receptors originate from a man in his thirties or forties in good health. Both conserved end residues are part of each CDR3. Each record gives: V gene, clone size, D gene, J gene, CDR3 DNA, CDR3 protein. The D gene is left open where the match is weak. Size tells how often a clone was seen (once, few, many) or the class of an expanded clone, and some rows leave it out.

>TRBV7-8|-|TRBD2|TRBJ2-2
TGTGCCAGCAGCTTTTTTCTAGCGGGAGGCACCGGGGAGCTGTTTTTT
CASSFFLAGGTGELFF
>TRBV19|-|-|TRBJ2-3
TGTGCCAGTAGTTTTCAGGGCCCGCAGTATTTT
CASSFQGPQYF
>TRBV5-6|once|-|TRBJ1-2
TGTGCCAGCAGCTTGAGGCAGGGGAACTATGGCTACACCTTC
CASSLRQGNYGYTF
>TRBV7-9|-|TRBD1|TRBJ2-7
TGTGCCAGCAGCTCAGCCGCTCGCGACAGGGGGTTCGCCTACGAGCAGTACTTC
CASSSAARDRGFAYEQYF
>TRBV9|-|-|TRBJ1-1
TGTGCCAGCAGCGTTCCCGCAGCCCTAGGACCTGAAGCTTTCTTT
CASSVPAALGPEAFF
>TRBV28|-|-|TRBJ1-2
TGTGCCAGCAGTTTCCGGGCCCACTATGGCTACACCTTC
CASSFRAHYGYTF
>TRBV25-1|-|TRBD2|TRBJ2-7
TGTGCCAGCAGTGACACTAGCGGGAGAGGAAGCGAGCAGTACTTC
CASSDTSGRGSEQYF
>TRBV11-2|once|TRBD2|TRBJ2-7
TGTGCCAGCAGCCCCCGCGGACTAGCGGGAGTAACCGAGCAGTACTTC
CASSPRGLAGVTEQYF
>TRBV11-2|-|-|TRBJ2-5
TGTGCCAGCAGCCCCCGGGACCAAGAGACCCAGTACTTC
CASSPRDQETQYF
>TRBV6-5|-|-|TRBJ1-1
TGTGCCAGCAGCCCCCCGTTTAGAGTGAACACTGAAGCTTTCTTT
CASSPPFRVNTEAFF
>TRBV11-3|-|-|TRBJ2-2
TGTGCCAGCAGCTTAGTCGAAAGCGGGGAGCTGTTTTTT
CASSLVESGELFF
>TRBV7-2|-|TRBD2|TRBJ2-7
TGTGCCAGCAGCTTAGCGCCGCGGGAGGGAGGCGAGCAGTACTTC
CASSLAPREGGEQYF
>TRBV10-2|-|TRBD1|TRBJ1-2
TGCGCCAGCAAAGATGACAGGGTTTTCTATGGCTACACCTTC
CASKDDRVFYGYTF
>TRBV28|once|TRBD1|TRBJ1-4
TGTGCCAGCAGCCGGGACAGCGACCTTGAAAAACTGTTTTTT
CASSRDSDLEKLFF
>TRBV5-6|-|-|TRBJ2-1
TGTGCCAGCAGCTTGGTGGGGGCTTCGACCTACAATGAGCAGTTCTTC
CASSLVGASTYNEQFF
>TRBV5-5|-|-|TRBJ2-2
TGTGCCAGCAGCTTGGTTCCGGTGTTCGGGGAGCTGTTTTTT
CASSLVPVFGELFF
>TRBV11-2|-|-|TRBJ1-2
TGTGCCAGCAGCTTAGATCTGACCAGGGGACCACGATATGGCTACACCTTC
CASSLDLTRGPRYGYTF
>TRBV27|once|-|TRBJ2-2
TGTGCCAGCAGGCTCGACTGGGACACGGACACCGGGGAGCTGTTTTTT
CASRLDWDTDTGELFF
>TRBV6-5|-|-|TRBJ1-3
TGTGCCAGCAGACAAGGGGTCCACTCTGGAAACACCATATATTTT
CASRQGVHSGNTIYF
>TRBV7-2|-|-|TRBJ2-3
TGTGCCAGCAGCCTGTTAGCGGCCCTCACAGATACGCAGTATTTT
CASSLLAALTDTQYF
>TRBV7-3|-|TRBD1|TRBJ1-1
TGTGCCAGCAGCCAAACCAGGGGGCGCGTGGACACTGAAGCTTTCTTT
CASSQTRGRVDTEAFF
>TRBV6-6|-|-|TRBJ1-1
TGTGCCAGCAGTCACATCTCGGGGGTAGCTTTCTTT
CASSHISGVAFF
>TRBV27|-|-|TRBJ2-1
TGTGCCAGCAGTTTAGCGGGATGGGGAGATGAGCAGTTCTTC
CASSLAGWGDEQFF
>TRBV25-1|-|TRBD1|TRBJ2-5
TGTGCCAGCAGTGAATACGGGACAGGGCAATTGGAGACCCAGTACTTC
CASSEYGTGQLETQYF
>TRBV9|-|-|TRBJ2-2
TGTGCCAGCAGCGTGGCGGCGCGCACCGGGGAGCTGTTTTTT
CASSVAARTGELFF
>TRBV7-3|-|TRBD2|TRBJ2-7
TGTGCCAGCAGCCTGACCGGGAGGGGTCTGTACGAGCAGTACTTC
CASSLTGRGLYEQYF
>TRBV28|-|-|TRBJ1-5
TGTGCCATCAATAATAGCAATCAGCCCCAGCATTTT
CAINNSNQPQHF
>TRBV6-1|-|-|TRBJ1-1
TGTGCCAGCAGTGGTGTGATTAGGAACACTGAAGCTTTCTTT
CASSGVIRNTEAFF
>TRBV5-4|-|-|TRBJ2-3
TGTGCCAGCAGCTTGGACGGGAGAGCCACAGATACGCAGTATTTT
CASSLDGRATDTQYF
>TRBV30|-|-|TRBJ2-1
TGTGCCTGGAGTGTATGGGGAAACAATGAGCAGTTCTTC
CAWSVWGNNEQFF
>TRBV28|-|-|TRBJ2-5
TGTGCCAGCAACCCCTCGCCAGAGACCCAGTACTTC
CASNPSPETQYF
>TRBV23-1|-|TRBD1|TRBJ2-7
TGCGCCAGCGGACGACAGGGAAAGCGACGGAGACTGGCCTACGAGCAGTACTTC
CASGRQGKRRRLAYEQYF
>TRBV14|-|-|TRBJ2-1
TGTGCCAGCAGCCAAGATCTTGTTTCCAATGAGCAGTTCTTC
CASSQDLVSNEQFF
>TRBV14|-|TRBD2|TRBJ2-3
TGTGCCAGCAGCCCCTGGTCGCTAGCGGGAGGGCCGACAGATACGCAGTATTTT
CASSPWSLAGGPTDTQYF
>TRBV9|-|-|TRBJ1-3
TGTGCCAGCAGCGTCGCCGCAGGGAGTTCTGGAAACACCATATATTTT
CASSVAAGSSGNTIYF
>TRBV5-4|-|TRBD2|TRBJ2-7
TGTGCCAGCAGCTCTACGGGACTAGGAACATACGAGCAGTACTTC
CASSSTGLGTYEQYF
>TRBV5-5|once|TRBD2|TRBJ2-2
TGTGCCAGCAGCTTGCCCGGGGGACTAGCGGGAGTGAACACCGGGGAGCTGTTTTTT
CASSLPGGLAGVNTGELFF
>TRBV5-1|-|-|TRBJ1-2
TGCGCCAGCAGCTTGGGGGATATCCGAGGCTACACCTTC
CASSLGDIRGYTF
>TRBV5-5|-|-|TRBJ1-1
TGTGCCAGCAGCCCGGAATCGACCGTGAACACTGAAGCTTTCTTT
CASSPESTVNTEAFF
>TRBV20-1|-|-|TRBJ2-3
TGCAGTGCTAGAGCTGGAGATACGCAGTATTTT
CSARAGDTQYF
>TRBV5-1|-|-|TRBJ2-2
TGCGCCAGCAGCTTGGTAGGGGAGCAGACCGGGGAGCTGTTTTTT
CASSLVGEQTGELFF
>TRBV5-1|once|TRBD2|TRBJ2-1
TGCGCCAGCAGCCCGACTCGACTAGCGGAGCCCCCAGATGAGCAGTTCTTC
CASSPTRLAEPPDEQFF
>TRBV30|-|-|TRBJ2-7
TGTGCCTGGAGCCCTGGGCAGCAACGGTCCTACGAGCAGTACTTC
CAWSPGQQRSYEQYF
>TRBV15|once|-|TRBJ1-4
TGTGCCACCAGCAGAGATCCCGATGAAAAACTGTTTTTT
CATSRDPDEKLFF
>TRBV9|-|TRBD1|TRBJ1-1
TGTGCCAGCAGCGGACAGGGGAAGGAAGCTTTCTTT
CASSGQGKEAFF
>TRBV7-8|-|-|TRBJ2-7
TGTGCCAGCAGCTTAAACGGACAATCCTACGAGCAGTACTTC
CASSLNGQSYEQYF
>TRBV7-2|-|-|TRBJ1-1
TGTGCCAGCAGCTTATATGAGGGCACTGAAGCTTTCTTT
CASSLYEGTEAFF
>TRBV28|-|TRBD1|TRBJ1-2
TGTGCCAGCAGTCTAGGGGACAGGTCTAACTATGGCTACACCTTC
CASSLGDRSNYGYTF
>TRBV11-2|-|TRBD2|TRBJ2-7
TGTGCCAGCAGCCCGCGGACTAGCGGGACCCACGAGCAGTACTTC
CASSPRTSGTHEQYF
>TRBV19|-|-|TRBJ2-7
TGTGCCAGTACTTTGAACGGCGCAGGGTTAGCCCACGAGCAGTACTTC
CASTLNGAGLAHEQYF
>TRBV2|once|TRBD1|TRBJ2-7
TGTGCCAGCAGCAGACAGGGTGTCTGGTACGAGCAGTACTTC
CASSRQGVWYEQYF
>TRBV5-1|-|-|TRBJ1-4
TGCGCCAGCAGCCCGCGGGGGACCGGGGATGAAAAACTGTTTTTT
CASSPRGTGDEKLFF
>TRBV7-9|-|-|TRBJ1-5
TGTGCCAGCAGCTTAGCGCGTGGGAGCCCCAATCAGCCCCAGCATTTT
CASSLARGSPNQPQHF
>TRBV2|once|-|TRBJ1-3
TGTGCCAGCAGTGTATTCGACTTGGGGGTCCCTGGAAACACCATATATTTT
CASSVFDLGVPGNTIYF